This T cell receptor beta chain was recorded in a study of blood T cell repertoires in COVID-19 (dated by TCRdb to 2020 to 2021). About the full investigation: The collaborator samples originated in the United States, Italy and Spain and spanned the acute and convalescent phases of COVID-19. The prospective study material was composed of cDNA or gDNA derived from T cells, B-cell-depleted T cells, or PBMCs. The samples were drawn from two sources: the first 160 participants of the ongoing ImmuneRACE study, and 1,254 subjects contributed by 6 global collaborators. A freely available public database, intended as a resource for researchers studying the immune response to SARS-CoV-2, is where the repertoires were released. The dataset comprised deeply sampled blood TCRbeta repertoires from subjects exposed to, actively infected with, or recovered from COVID-19. Where HLA class I and class II types were available, the types were taken from metadata supplied by the sample provider, not from assay-based typing. Nearly every sample came with metadata listing a de-identified subject ID, COVID-19 status, age in years and sex. Summary of the overall study and its limitations: The amount of clinical and demographic metadata varied by source and participant and was provided uncurated.

This clone was recorded many times. The specificity of this receptor is unknown. Base qualities are not provided; no much larger clone lies one nucleotide away. One collaborating source in Seattle enrolled patients while the patients were actively infected and followed the patients over time throughout the course of disease. Whole blood was collected in K2EDTA tubes by collaborating institutions according to the institutions' own protocols. For TCRbeta analysis, collaborators shipped samples as frozen whole blood, isolated PBMCs, or DNA extracted from either of those sample types. TCRbeta CDR3 regions were amplified from genomic DNA by means of the immunoSEQ Assay, a bias-controlled multiplex PCR. Processing in the source paper ran as follows. Within the assay, amplification of reference gene primers was used to estimate how many nucleated cells each sample contained. To quantify the absolute abundance of each unique TCRbeta CDR3 rearrangement, sequence reads were collapsed and filtered. For each sample, productive Simpson clonality was calculated by taking the square root of Simpson's diversity index across productive rearrangements. The immuneACCESS repertoire file appears here via TCRdb, limited to in-frame rearrangements. These files lack a portion of the clones; in checked studies, under half of the deficit traces to unresolved V genes, and the cause of the others is not known. V and J calls and clone size come straight from that table; D and trimming were deduced from the DNA. This sample lists about 120,000 clones; around 81% were detected once. Approximately 18% of the sample is taken by the ten largest.

Relative to germline, V is 6 bases shorter and J is 1 base shorter, with 13 bases between their ends. From its cysteine to its phenylalanine, the CDR3 spans 15 amino acids. This entry keeps only the CDR3 DNA: 45 bases, framed from base 1. For CDR1 and CDR2, the germline V gene lists MDHEN and SYDVKM. The receptor was derived from a man under 40 with COVID-19, enrolled during active disease. This receptor chain uses TRBV28 and TRBJ1-5; tentative D gene TRBD1, with 5 bases matching. The sequenced sample consisted of peripheral blood. At the DNA level, the sequence is TGTGCCAGCAGACAGAGGACACTGAGCAATCAGCCCCAGCATTTT. Its protein product is CASRQRTLSNQPQHF. The CDR3 plus the reference TRBV28 and TRBJ1-5 genes for the other parts give the full variable domain: DVKVTQSSRYLVKRTGEKVFLECVQDMDHENMFWYRQDPGLGLRLIYFSYDVKMKEKGDIPEGYSVSREKKERFSLILESASTNQTSMYLCASRQRTLSNQPQHFGDGTRLSIL.